The sequence of this TCR beta chain was determined in a study of blood T cell repertoires in COVID-19. At the level of the study: Collection of acute and convalescent COVID-19 samples took place in the United States, Italy and Spain. From T cells, B-cell-depleted T cells, or PBMCs came the material, which was cDNA or gDNA.

J gave up 7 bases and V 5 bases, and 8 bases lay outside the gene matches. From germline, CDR1 is WSHSY and CDR2 SAAADI. This CDR3 is built from 14 residues. Authors' processing steps: For nucleated cells, counts were estimated from reference gene primer amplification. Produced via immunoSEQ multiplex PCR; TCRdb's table is partial and in-frame only. Clone size and V and J calls were adopted from that table, with D and trimming inferred from the DNA. The sample consists of some 150,000 clones, around four fifths of them appearing once. The chain couples TRBV10-2 to TRBJ2-7; 10 nucleotides line up with TRBD1. The sequenced material came from peripheral blood. This receptor was obtained from a woman older than 75 with acute or convalescent COVID-19. The CDR3 sequence is CASSSGTGVWEQYF. The CDR3 DNA is TGCGCCAGCAGTTCCGGGACAGGGGTGTGGGAGCAGTACTTC.